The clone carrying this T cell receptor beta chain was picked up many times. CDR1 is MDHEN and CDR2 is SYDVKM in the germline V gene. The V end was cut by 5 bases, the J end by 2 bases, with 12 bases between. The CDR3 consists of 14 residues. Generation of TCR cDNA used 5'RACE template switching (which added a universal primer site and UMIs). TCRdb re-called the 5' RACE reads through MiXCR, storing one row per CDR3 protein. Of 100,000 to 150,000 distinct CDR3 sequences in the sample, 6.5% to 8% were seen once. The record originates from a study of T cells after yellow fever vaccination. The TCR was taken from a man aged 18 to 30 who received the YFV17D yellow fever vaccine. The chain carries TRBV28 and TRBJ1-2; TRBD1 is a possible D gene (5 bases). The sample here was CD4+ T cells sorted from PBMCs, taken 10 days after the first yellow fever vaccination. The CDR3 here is CASSAGDRNYGYTF. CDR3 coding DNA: TGTGCCAGCAGTGCTGGAGACAGAAACTATGGCTACACCTTC.